This TCR beta chain was sequenced in a study of blood T cell repertoires in COVID-19 (dated by TCRdb to about 2020). Context from the whole study: Samples from collaborators originated in the United States, Italy and Spain and spanned both the acute and convalescent phases of COVID-19. Sample metadata almost always included a de-identified subject ID, COVID-19 status, age in years and sex. The prospective study material was composed of cDNA or gDNA derived from T cells, B-cell-depleted T cells, or PBMCs. The repertoires were released in a freely available public database meant as a resource for research on the immune response to SARS-CoV-2. HLA class I and class II types, where available, came from metadata supplied by the sample provider rather than from assay-based typing. Samples came from the ongoing ImmuneRACE study (first 160 participants) plus 1,254 subjects from 6 global collaborators. Deeply sampled blood TCRbeta repertoires from subjects exposed to, actively infected with, or recovered from COVID-19 were included in the dataset. General conclusions and limits of the study: The amount of clinical and demographic metadata varied by source and participant and was provided uncurated.

CDR1 and CDR2, looked up from the germline V gene (reference sequence), are GTSNPN and SVGIG. V is trimmed back by 7 bases and J by 4 bases, and the junction contains 16 bases that no gene match accounts for. The cysteine opens and the phenylalanine closes a CDR3 of 16 amino acids. Just the 48-base CDR3 DNA is kept, in frame starting at base 1. TCRbeta CDR3 regions were amplified from genomic DNA by means of the immunoSEQ Assay, a bias-controlled multiplex PCR. The study's own analysis went as follows. The number of nucleated cells in each sample was estimated by amplification of reference gene primers within the assay. To quantify the absolute abundance of each unique TCRbeta CDR3 rearrangement, sequence reads were collapsed and filtered. For each sample, productive Simpson clonality was calculated as the square root of Simpson's diversity index over productive rearrangements. Here the immuneACCESS table is served through TCRdb, limited to in-frame sequences with V and J called. Missing clones are a known gap in these copies; in checked studies unresolved V genes cover under half, and the rest lacks a known reason. The V and J calls and clone size were taken over from that table, and D and trimming were inferred from the DNA. This sample lists approximately 190,000 clones; roughly 89% were detected once. About 3.2% of the sample rests with the top ten.

Comment on this clone: Its antigen remains unidentified. No clone much larger than this one lies a single base away; base qualities are absent.

In the prospective study, participants were about 18 to 95 years old, resided in under 30 geographic areas of the United States, and were enrolled through a virtual design. In the prospective study, participants were assigned to cohorts based on the clinical history participants reported in a screening survey and a study questionnaire. Exposed participants had been in contact, within 2 weeks of entering the study, with a person who had a PCR-confirmed or clinician-diagnosed case of COVID-19. Each participant in the prospective study had whole blood, serum and a nasopharyngeal or oropharyngeal swab collected by mobile phlebotomists. Over a roughly 2-month period, participants in the prospective study had the option of providing additional blood draws and questionnaires. Blood samples from the prospective study were shipped frozen or at room temperature prior to DNA extraction.

This chain is built from TRBV30 and TRBJ1-5, with TRBD1 matching 7 junction bases. This receptor was identified in a woman in her twenties or thirties who had been exposed to COVID-19. Material for sequencing was PBMCs or T cells enriched from blood (not recorded which). The nucleotide sequence is given as TGTGCCTTCTCTGGACAGGACGCACTCGCTAATCAGCCCCAGCATTTT. Translated, it reads CAFSGQDALANQPQHF.